The 8 T cell receptor beta chains below come from one sample, sequenced in a study of control samples from healthy donors and cancer patients. TCRdb keeps only in-frame clones here, not all; method: immunoSEQ multiplex PCR. The sample carries 70,000 to 80,000 clones, approximately 84% recorded once. Material: blood. These receptor sequences come from a man aged 50-60 years in good health.

This chain joins TRBV6-2 or TRBV6-3 and TRBJ1-6; TRBD1 matches 9 bases. CDR1 is MNHEY, CDR2 SVGEGT, per germline. The CDR3 totals 17 residues. V shed 0 bases, J shed 7 bases, and the junction held 7 bases outside the gene matches. The CDR3 reads CASSYSALTGGNSPLHF. Here the CDR3 DNA reads TGTGCCAGCAGTTACTCCGCCCTGACAGGGGGGAATTCACCCCTCCACTTT.

The chain has TRBV6-5 and TRBJ1-2, with D maybe TRBD1 (6 bases). V lost 5 bases and J 8 bases, leaving 15 bases between the germline ends. CDR1 and CDR2 (germline): MNHEY, SVGAGI. The CDR3 loop spans 13 amino acids. CDR3 bases: TGTGCCAGCAGTCTGTACAGGGTCGTGGGCTACACCTTC. Protein: CASSLYRVVGYTF.

A single count supports this clone. V gene TRBV24-1 combines with J gene TRBJ1-2; no firm D call. The germline V gene has CDR1 KGHDR and CDR2 SFDVKD. V lost 0 bases to trimming and J lost 1 base, with 8 bases between them. The CDR3 has 15 residues. The CDR3 DNA reads TGTGCCACCAGTGATTTGGACAAAGATAACTATGGCTACACCTTC. Amino acid sequence: CATSDLDKDNYGYTF.

This chain uses TRBV5-1 with TRBJ2-3, with TRBD2 matching over 8 bases. Per the germline V gene, CDR1 is SGHRS and CDR2 is YFSETQ. The CDR3 is made up of 15 amino acids. Unmatched junction bases numbered 4, after V lost 4 bases and J lost 0 bases. CDR3 in amino acids: CASSVAGSSTDTQYF. As DNA, the CDR3 is TGCGCCAGCAGCGTAGCGGGGTCTAGCACAGATACGCAGTATTTT.

The J gene is TRBJ1-1, the V gene TRBV30; D not certain. CDR1 is GTSNPN and CDR2 is SVGIG in the germline V gene (reference sequence). The CDR3 is 11 residues long. The V end lost 0 bases, the J end lost 4 bases, and 3 bases lay between the germline ends. CDR3 bases: TGTGCCTGGAGTGTATTCACTGAAGCTTTCTTT. It yields the protein CAWSVFTEAFF.

This sequence joins TRBV12-3 or TRBV12-4 and TRBJ1-1; no reliable D call. V shed 6 bases and J shed 4 bases, with 12 bases lying between them. There are 13 residues in the CDR3. CDR3 protein: CASSLRVGTEAFF. The CDR3 nucleotides read TGTGCCAGCAGCCTTAGGGTGGGCACTGAAGCTTTCTTT.

V is TRBV24-1 and J is TRBJ2-2; 7 nucleotides line up with TRBD1. The CDR3 runs to 14 residues. Germline V gene sequence: CDR1 KGHDR, CDR2 SFDVKD. The V segment lost 6 bases and the J segment 1 base; nucleotides outside the gene matches: 1. CDR3 residues: CATSRQGNTGELFF. In DNA form, the CDR3 reads TGTGCCACCAGTCGACAGGGGAACACCGGGGAGCTGTTTTTT.

In this sample, this clone turned up once. The genes are TRBV19 and TRBJ2-3; tentatively, D is TRBD1 (6 bases). Between the trimmed V and J ends, which lost 4 bases and 2 bases, there was a span of 10 bases. The germline V gene has CDR1 LNHDA and CDR2 SQIVND (reference sequence). The CDR3 is 14 residues long. The CDR3 region has the DNA TGTGCCAGTAGTACCCACAGGGACACAGATACGCAGTATTTT. Translated: CASSTHRDTDTQYF. Based on the CDR3 plus reference TRBV19 and TRBJ2-3, the full variable domain is DGGITQSPKYLFRKEGQNVTLSCEQNLNHDAMYWYRQDPGQGLRLIYYSQIVNDFQKGDIAEGYSVSREKKESFPLTVTSAQKNPTAFYLCASSTHRDTDTQYFGPGTRLTVL.